A few counts support the clone carrying this T cell receptor (beta chain). This specimen comes from a study of blood T cell repertoires in COVID-19. Study as a whole: Sample material is recorded as cDNA or gDNA derived from T cells, B-cell-depleted T cells, or PBMCs.

Categorization into cohorts depended on clinical history that participants reported. Cohort 3 recovered donors had two negative PCRs, clearance, or symptom resolution. CDR1 DFQATT and CDR2 SNEGSKA come from the germline V gene (reference sequence). V gave up 3 bases and J gave up 2 bases, with 20 bases separating them. The CDR3 totals 17 residues. Profiling relied on immunoSEQ multiplex PCR, and the TCRdb table lists in-frame clones only, not all of them. The repertoire consists of hundreds of thousands of clones, with just under 90% occurring once and the leading ten covering about a tenth. The source material was PBMCs or T cells enriched from blood (not recorded which). This sequence originates from a woman in her 30s who had recovered from COVID-19. The chain employs TRBV20-1 and TRBJ2-1; a possible D gene is TRBD2 (5 bases). Here the CDR3 DNA reads TGCAGTGCTAGTCGTCCAGCGGACTCCCTAACCTACAATGAGCAGTTCTTC. This encodes CSASRPADSLTYNEQFF.